Sequencing of this TCR beta chain was carried out in a study of vaccination effects on CD4 cells after COVID-19 (dated by TCRdb to the early 2020s). General notes on the study: Two doses of either the BNT162b2 or the mRNA-1273 mRNA SARS-CoV-2 vaccine were administered to participants. SARS-CoV-2 spike-specific CD4+ TCR repertoires were compared before and after mRNA vaccination in COVID-19 convalescent patients and in infection-naive vaccine recipients. The full study included around nine COVID-19 convalescent patients and several SARS-CoV-2-naive healthy vaccine recipients. Cultures from other donors in the study were sequenced using the Oncomine TCR Beta short-read assay on an Illumina iSeq 100.

Regarding this clone: Its antigen is still unknown. Base qualities are not provided; no much larger clone lies one nucleotide away.

Receptor libraries were prepared by the immunoSEQ multiplex PCR assay. DNA from the CD4+ T cells that had been cultured and isolated underwent TCR beta CDR3 sequencing. The authors processed their data as follows. Non-productive TCR sequences were discarded, and reads were trimmed to the CDR3 region, with only CDR3s of 7 or more amino acids retained. Antigen-specific clonotypes were identified using the MANAFEST web app by comparison of expansion in peptide wells against reference cultures. To count as positive, a clone had to show expansion at FDR<0.05 compared with the reference and with all other wells, an odds ratio above 5, and a frequency above 0.1% in two replicate wells. Cross-reactive clonotypes were defined as significantly expanded in SARS-CoV-2 spike wells and in at least one common cold coronavirus spike condition. CDR3 similarity was assessed by Levenshtein distance using the stringdist R package, and unrooted trees were constructed with ape in R 3.6.1. This immuneACCESS table, as held by TCRdb, lists in-frame sequences with V and J called but not all clones. Of the missing ones, under half trace to an unresolved V gene in checked studies; the others have no known cause. That table furnishes V, J and clone size, whereas the DNA furnished D and trimming. Present in this sample are about 73,000 clones, around 79% of which were seen just once. About 2.9% of the sample is held by the ten biggest clonotypes.

Points the paper makes about the study in general: The study was limited by a small number of convalescent patients, and early post-infection timepoints were lacking. Marked clonal contraction was observed in both infection-induced and vaccine-induced clones at late post-vaccination timepoints, consistent with waning T cell responses. Among healthy vaccine recipients, nearly all vaccine-induced clones were SARS-CoV-2 mono-reactive, and only 1 of 255 was cross-reactive with common cold coronaviruses.

The CDR3 goes from the cysteine to the phenylalanine over 10 residues. Only CDR3 DNA remains: 30 bases, in frame from the first base. Per the germline V gene (reference sequence), DFQATT is the CDR1 and SNEGSKA is the CDR2. The ViraFEST assay stimulated PBMC with viral peptide pools and then used TCR sequencing to identify antigen-specific CD4+ T cell clonotypes by expansion. After 10 days of culture, CD4+ T cells were isolated with the EasySep CD4+ T cell isolation kit. Healthy vaccine recipients had no prior SARS-CoV-2 infection, confirmed by negative nucleocapsid antibodies before and after vaccination. Each well held some 1.9 million PBMC cultured in IMDM containing roughly 4.9% human AB serum, roughly 10 IU/ml IL-2 and gentamicin, along with around 11 ug/ml peptides. On days 3 and 7, half of the culture medium was replaced with fresh IL-2-containing medium. Each peptide stimulation condition was cultured in triplicate wells unless otherwise noted. PBMC were separated from whole blood using Ficoll-Paque Plus gradient centrifugation and were then either cryopreserved at -140C or used fresh. Overlapping peptide pools spanned the spike proteins of SARS-CoV-2 and the common cold coronaviruses HCoV-NL63, HCoV-OC43 and HCoV-229E. The QIAamp micro DNA kit was used to extract genomic DNA from the cultured CD4+ T cells.

The input for sequencing was CD4+ T cells from PBMCs cultured with HCoV-NL63 spike peptides, taken before COVID-19 vaccination. The cell subset or site label corresponds to: HCoV-NL63 spike overlapping peptide pool stimulation. Recombination linked TRBV20-1 to TRBJ1-2, with the D gene too uncertain to name. This sequence originates from a human donor who received a COVID-19 vaccine. The sequenced DNA: TGCAGGACCCCAAGGGATGGCTACACCTTC. Translated, this gives CRTPRDGYTF.